The clone carrying this T cell receptor beta chain has a single count. Its antigen is unknown. The data originate from a study of cytomegalovirus exposure and HLA in healthy donors. General observations from the study: The listing of 150 or so TCR beta chains classed them as cytomegalovirus-associated.

The PCR ran on 60 Vbeta and 13 Jbeta primers. TCRdb keeps only in-frame clones here, not all; method: immunoSEQ multiplex PCR. The sample has 130,000 or so clones; more than 65% are singletons. All the people who gave samples were healthy bone marrow donors. The CDR3 is made up of 13 amino acids. Trimming left V 6 bases short and J 9 bases short, with 15 bases between. Germline values: CDR1 MNHEY, CDR2 SVGAGI. This TCR was recovered from a woman aged 18 to 35 in good health and CMV-seropositive. The chain is built from TRBV6-5 and TRBJ2-1; tentatively, D is TRBD2 (5 bases). Sample: PBMCs. The CDR3 nucleotides are TGTGCCAGCAGACTCTACTCCCGGGGTGAGCAGTTCTTC. This translates into CASRLYSRGEQFF.